This T cell receptor beta chain was found in a study of cytomegalovirus exposure and HLA in healthy donors. The CDR3 loop spans 14 amino acids. Germline CDR1 SGHKS, CDR2 YYEKEE (reference sequence). Trimming cost V 4 bases and J 4 bases, with 11 bases left between them. It was with 60 Vbeta and 13 Jbeta primers that the PCR ran. Measured with immunoSEQ multiplex PCR; TCRdb has only the in-frame clones, and not every one. The sample contains around 130,000 clones, about 81% of which appear only once. This chain uses TRBV5-5 with TRBJ2-2; D may be TRBD1 (5 bases). Sequenced material: PBMCs. This receptor was identified in a woman in her thirties or forties in good health and CMV-seropositive. In DNA form, the CDR3 reads TGTGCCAGCAGCGCGAAGGGGATCACCGGGGAGCTGTTTTTT. It encodes CASSAKGITGELFF. The variable domain in full, completed from reference TRBV5-5 and TRBJ2-2, reads DAGVTQSPTHLIKTRGQQVTLRCSPISGHKSVSWYQQVLGQGPQFIFQYYEKEERGRGNFPDRFSARQFPNYSSELNVNALLLGDSALYLCASSAKGITGELFFGEGSRLTVL.